This T cell receptor beta chain was sequenced during a study of shared clonotypes between healthy human individuals. Produced via immunoSEQ multiplex PCR; TCRdb's table is partial and in-frame only. Of about a million clones in the sample, less than 85% were seen once. There are 19 residues in the CDR3. Germline CDR1 is SGHTA and CDR2 is FQGNSA. Trimming cost V 1 base and J 2 bases; bases outside gene matches: 14. This chain links TRBV7-2 with TRBJ2-7, with TRBD2 identical over 10 bases. The TCR comes from a man younger than 35 in good health. Sequenced material: memory CD4+ T cells sorted from blood. Subset specified: CD45RA-negative fraction. The CDR3 bases are TGTGCCAGCAGCTTAGAAGTGGTGGCTAGCGGGAGCCGGCCCTACGAGCAGTACTTC. Translated: CASSLEVVASGSRPYEQYF.